The 9 T cell receptor beta chains below all came from one sample that was sequenced in a study of shared clonotypes between healthy human individuals (dated by TCRdb to the early 2020s). Library preparation used the immunoSEQ multiplex PCR assay. Not all clones reach the TCRdb copy of this immuneACCESS table, which keeps in-frame sequences only. Checked studies attribute under half of the gap to unresolved V genes and leave the rest unexplained. The sample has about 2 million clones on record, about 95% of them singletons. Jointly, the top ten make up 0.85% to 1.2% of the sample. CD8 naive samples were obtained by positive selection for CCR7 among CD45RO-negative cells, yielding a CD45RA+CCR7+ population from which TemRA cells were excluded. Input material: naive CD8+ T cells sorted from blood. What the cell subset or site label conveys for this sample: CD45RA+CCR7+. The receptors originated from a young man in good health.

This chain's CDR3 is CAWSVDGDWYGYTF. DNA for the CDR3: TGTGCCTGGAGTGTCGACGGGGATTGGTATGGCTACACCTTC. The chain links TRBV30 to TRBJ1-2, with D uncertain. The V end lost 0 bases, the J end lost 5 bases, and 13 bases lay between the germline ends. CDR1 GTSNPN and CDR2 SVGIG come from the germline V gene (reference sequence). This CDR3 comprises 14 residues.

The rearrangement uses TRBV5-6 and TRBJ2-2; D remains ambiguous. CDR1 SGHDT and CDR2 YYEEEE come from the germline V gene. Trimming took 0 bases from V and 4 from J, leaving 13 bases between them. The CDR3 length is 16 residues. CDR3 protein: CASSLEIGLVTGELFF. In DNA, the CDR3 is TGTGCCAGCAGCTTGGAGATCGGGCTTGTCACCGGGGAGCTGTTTTTT.

The rearrangement joins TRBV28 to TRBJ2-4; D gene unclear. The CDR3 runs to 10 residues. Trimming shortened V by 6 bases and J by 10 bases, and 7 bases separated the two germline ends. Per the germline V gene, CDR1 is MDHEN and CDR2 is SYDVKM. The CDR3 nucleotides are TGTGCCAGCAGCTCGTTGATTCAGTACTTC. Its translation is CASSSLIQYF.

In nucleotides, the CDR3 is TGTGCCAGCAGCAAGGGGCGAGCCTACGAGCAGTACTTC. Protein: CASSKGRAYEQYF. This chain links TRBV21-1 with TRBJ2-7; the listed D gene, TRBD1, was not tested against the DNA. TRBV21-1 is marked as a pseudogene. This CDR3 contains 13 residues.

The chain joins TRBV30 to TRBJ2-3; 8 nucleotides match TRBD2. The V and J ends lost 4 bases and 3 bases, in that order; junction bases with no gene match: 12. The CDR3 consists of 16 residues. Germline lookup yields CDR1 GTSNPN and CDR2 SVGIG (reference sequence). In nucleotides, the CDR3 is TGTGCCTGGACCCCCTCGGGGGGGCGAGGGACAGATACGCAGTATTTT. Its protein is CAWTPSGGRGTDTQYF.

V usage is TRBV10-1 and J usage is TRBJ2-5; D gene unclear. Trimming took off 1 base at V and 3 bases at J, with 12 bases between the two ends. Per germline, CDR1 WNHNN and CDR2 SYGVQD (reference sequence). The CDR3 spans 15 residues. CDR3 region: CASSEFAELEETQYF. The CDR3 DNA reads as TGCGCCAGCAGTGAGTTTGCGGAATTAGAAGAGACCCAGTACTTC.

This chain connects TRBV29-1 to TRBJ1-2; TRBD1 agrees at 7 bases. The trim removed 0 bases at V and 4 bases at J, leaving 8 bases unmatched. The CDR3 totals 15 residues. Germline V gives CDR1 SQVTM, CDR2 ANQGSEA. The CDR3 sequence: CSVEDPGQKFYGYTF. The CDR3 DNA follows: TGCAGCGTTGAAGATCCGGGACAGAAGTTCTATGGCTACACCTTC.

The chain carries TRBV14 and TRBJ2-7; TRBD2 agrees at 8 bases. This CDR3 comprises 15 residues. The V gene's germline CDR1 is SGHDN and CDR2 FVKESK. V lost 3 bases to trimming and J lost 6 bases; unmatched junction nucleotides: 10. CDR3 nucleotide sequence: TGTGCCAGCAGCCACCCTGAGCGGGGGATAGGCGAGCAGTACTTC. Amino acid sequence: CASSHPERGIGEQYF.

Comment on this clone: This may be a read error, as it is one base from a much larger clone. The chain couples TRBV7-9 to TRBJ2-7; a possible D gene is TRBD2 (5 bases). Trimming removed 8 bases from V and 5 bases from J, with 13 bases in between. This CDR3 is built from 12 residues. Germline-derived CDR1 and CDR2 are SEHNR and FQNEAQ (reference sequence). The CDR3 here is CASGPRTDEQYF. The CDR3 nucleotides are TGTGCCAGCGGCCCAAGGACTGACGAGCAGTACTTC. Full variable domain (rest looked up from reference TRBV7-9 and TRBJ2-7): DTGVSQNPRHKITKRGQNVTFRCDPISEHNRLYWYRQTLGQGPEFLTYFQNEAQLEKSRLLSDRFSAERPKGSFSTLEIQRTEQGDSAMYLCASGPRTDEQYFGPGTRLTVT.